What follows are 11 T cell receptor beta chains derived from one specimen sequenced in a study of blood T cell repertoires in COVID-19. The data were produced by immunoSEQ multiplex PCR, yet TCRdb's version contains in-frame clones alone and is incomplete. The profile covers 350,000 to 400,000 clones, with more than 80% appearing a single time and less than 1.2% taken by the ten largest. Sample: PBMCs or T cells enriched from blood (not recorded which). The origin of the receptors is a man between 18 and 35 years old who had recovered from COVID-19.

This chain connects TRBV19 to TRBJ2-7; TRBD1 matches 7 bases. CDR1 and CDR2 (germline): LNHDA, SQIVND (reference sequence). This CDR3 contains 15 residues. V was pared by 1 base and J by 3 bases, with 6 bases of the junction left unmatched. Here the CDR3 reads CASSIVWGQRYEQYF. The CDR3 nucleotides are TGTGCCAGTAGTATAGTGTGGGGACAGCGCTACGAGCAGTACTTC. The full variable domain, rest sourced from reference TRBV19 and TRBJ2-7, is DGGITQSPKYLFRKEGQNVTLSCEQNLNHDAMYWYRQDPGQGLRLIYYSQIVNDFQKGDIAEGYSVSREKKESFPLTVTSAQKNPTAFYLCASSIVWGQRYEQYFGPGTRLTVT.

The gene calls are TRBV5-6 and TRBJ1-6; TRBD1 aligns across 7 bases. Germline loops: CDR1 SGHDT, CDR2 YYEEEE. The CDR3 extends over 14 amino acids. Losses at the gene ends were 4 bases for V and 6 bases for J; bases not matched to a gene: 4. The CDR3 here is CASSAGQINSPLHF. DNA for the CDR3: TGTGCCAGCAGCGCGGGACAGATTAATTCACCCCTCCACTTT.

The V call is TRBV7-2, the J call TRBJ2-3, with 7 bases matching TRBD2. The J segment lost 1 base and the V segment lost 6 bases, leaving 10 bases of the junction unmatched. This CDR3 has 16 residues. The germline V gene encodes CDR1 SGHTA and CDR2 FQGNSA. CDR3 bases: TGTGCCAGCAGTAGGGGCTTAGCGGGCCGCACAGATACGCAGTATTTT. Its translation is CASSRGLAGRTDTQYF.

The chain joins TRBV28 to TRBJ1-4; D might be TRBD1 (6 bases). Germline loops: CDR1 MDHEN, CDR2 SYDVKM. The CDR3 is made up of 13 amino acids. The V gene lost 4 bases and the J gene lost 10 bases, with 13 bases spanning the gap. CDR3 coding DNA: TGTGCCAGCAGTTCCCAGGGAGGGGGAAAACTGTTTTTT. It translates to CASSSQGGGKLFF.

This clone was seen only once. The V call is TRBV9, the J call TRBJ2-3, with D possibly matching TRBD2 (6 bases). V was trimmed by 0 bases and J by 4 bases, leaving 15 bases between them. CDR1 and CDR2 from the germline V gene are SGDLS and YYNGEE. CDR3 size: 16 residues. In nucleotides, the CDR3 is TGTGCCAGCAGCGTAGGGGCGGGGAGGAGCTCAGATACGCAGTATTTT. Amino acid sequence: CASSVGAGRSSDTQYF.

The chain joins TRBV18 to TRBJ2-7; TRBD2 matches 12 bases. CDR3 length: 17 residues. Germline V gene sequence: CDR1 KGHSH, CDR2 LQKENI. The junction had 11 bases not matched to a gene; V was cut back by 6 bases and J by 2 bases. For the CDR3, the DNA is TGTGCCAGCTCGCCTACCCTTTCTAGCGGGAGGGCCTACGAGCAGTACTTC. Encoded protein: CASSPTLSSGRAYEQYF.

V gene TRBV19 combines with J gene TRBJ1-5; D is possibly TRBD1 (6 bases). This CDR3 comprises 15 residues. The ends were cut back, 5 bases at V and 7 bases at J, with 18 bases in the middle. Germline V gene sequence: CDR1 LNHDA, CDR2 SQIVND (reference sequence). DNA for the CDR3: TGTGCCAGTAGTTTGGTACAGGGTGAAAGGCAGCCCCAGCATTTT. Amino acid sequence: CASSLVQGERQPQHF.

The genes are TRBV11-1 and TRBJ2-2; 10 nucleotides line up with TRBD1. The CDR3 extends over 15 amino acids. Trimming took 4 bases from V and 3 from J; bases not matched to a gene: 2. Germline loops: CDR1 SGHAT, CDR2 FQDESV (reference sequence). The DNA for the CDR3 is TGTGCCAGCAGCTCAGGGACAGGGGACACCGGGGAGCTGTTTTTT. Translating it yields CASSSGTGDTGELFF. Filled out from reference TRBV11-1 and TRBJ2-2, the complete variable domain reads EAEVAQSPRYKITEKSQAVAFWCDPISGHATLYWYRQILGQGPELLVQFQDESVVDDSQLPKDRFSAERLKGVDSTLKIQPAELGDSAMYLCASSSGTGDTGELFFGEGSRLTVL.

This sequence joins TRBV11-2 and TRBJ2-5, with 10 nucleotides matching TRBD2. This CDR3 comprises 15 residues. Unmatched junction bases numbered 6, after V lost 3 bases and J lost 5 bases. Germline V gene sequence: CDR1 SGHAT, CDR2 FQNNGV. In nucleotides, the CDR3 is TGTGCCAGCAGCTTTGTAGCGGGAGGAGGGGAGACCCAGTACTTC. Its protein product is CASSFVAGGGETQYF. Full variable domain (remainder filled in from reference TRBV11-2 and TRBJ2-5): EAGVAQSPRYKIIEKRQSVAFWCNPISGHATLYWYQQILGQGPKLLIQFQNNGVVDDSQLPKDRFSAERLKGVDSTLKIQPAKLEDSAVYLCASSFVAGGGETQYFGPGTRLLVL.

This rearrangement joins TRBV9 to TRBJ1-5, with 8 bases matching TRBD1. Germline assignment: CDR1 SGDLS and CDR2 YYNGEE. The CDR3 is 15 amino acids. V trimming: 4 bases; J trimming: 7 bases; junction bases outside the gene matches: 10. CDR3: CASSPGRGPGQPQHF. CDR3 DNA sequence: TGTGCCAGCAGCCCCGGCAGGGGGCCCGGCCAGCCCCAGCATTTT.

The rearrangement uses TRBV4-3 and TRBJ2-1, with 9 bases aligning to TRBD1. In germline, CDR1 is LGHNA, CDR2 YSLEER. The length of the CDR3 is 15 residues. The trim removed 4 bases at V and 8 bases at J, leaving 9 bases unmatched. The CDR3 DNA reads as TGCGCCAGCAGCCTATATTACAGGGGGCGGGATGAGCAGTTCTTC. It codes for CASSLYYRGRDEQFF.